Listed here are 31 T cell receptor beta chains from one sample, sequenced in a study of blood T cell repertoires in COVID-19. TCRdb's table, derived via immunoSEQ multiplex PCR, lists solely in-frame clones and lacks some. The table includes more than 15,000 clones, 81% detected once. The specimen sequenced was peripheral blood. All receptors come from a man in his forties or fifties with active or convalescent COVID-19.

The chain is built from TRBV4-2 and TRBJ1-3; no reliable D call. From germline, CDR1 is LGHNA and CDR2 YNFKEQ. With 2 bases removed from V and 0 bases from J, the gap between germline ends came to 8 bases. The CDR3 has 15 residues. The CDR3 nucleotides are TGTGCCAGCAGCCAACGGGTAACCTCTGGAAACACCATATATTTT. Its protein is CASSQRVTSGNTIYF.

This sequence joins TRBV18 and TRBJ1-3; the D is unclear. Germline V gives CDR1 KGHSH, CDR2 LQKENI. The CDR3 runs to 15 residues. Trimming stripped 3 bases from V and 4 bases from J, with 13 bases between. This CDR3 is CASSPEKYPGNTIYF. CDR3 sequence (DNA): TGTGCCAGCTCACCCGAGAAGTATCCGGGAAACACCATATATTTT.

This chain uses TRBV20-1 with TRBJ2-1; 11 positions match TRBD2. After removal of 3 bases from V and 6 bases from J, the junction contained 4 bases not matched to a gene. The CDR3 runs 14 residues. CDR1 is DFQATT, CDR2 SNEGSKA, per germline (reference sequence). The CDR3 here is CSASNSGGANEQFF. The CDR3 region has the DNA TGCAGTGCTAGTAATAGCGGGGGGGCCAATGAGCAGTTCTTC.

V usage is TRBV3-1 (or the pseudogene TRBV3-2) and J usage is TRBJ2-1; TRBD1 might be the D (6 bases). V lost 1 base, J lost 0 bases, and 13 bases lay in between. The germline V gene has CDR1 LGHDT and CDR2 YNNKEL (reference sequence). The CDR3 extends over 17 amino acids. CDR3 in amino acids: CASSQVGGHGSYNEQFF. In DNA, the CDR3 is TGTGCCAGCAGCCAAGTAGGGGGACACGGCTCCTACAATGAGCAGTTCTTC.

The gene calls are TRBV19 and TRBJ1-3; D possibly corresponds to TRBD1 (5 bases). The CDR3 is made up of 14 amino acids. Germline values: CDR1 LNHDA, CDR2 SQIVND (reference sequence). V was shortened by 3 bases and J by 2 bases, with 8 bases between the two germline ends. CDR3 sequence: CASSIEGAGNTIYF. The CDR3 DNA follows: TGTGCCAGTAGTATCGAAGGGGCTGGAAACACCATATATTTT.

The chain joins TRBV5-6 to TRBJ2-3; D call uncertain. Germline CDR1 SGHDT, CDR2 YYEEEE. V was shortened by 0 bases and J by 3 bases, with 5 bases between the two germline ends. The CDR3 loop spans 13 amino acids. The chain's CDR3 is CASSLDRTDTQYF. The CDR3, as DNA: TGTGCCAGCAGCTTGGATAGAACAGATACGCAGTATTTT.

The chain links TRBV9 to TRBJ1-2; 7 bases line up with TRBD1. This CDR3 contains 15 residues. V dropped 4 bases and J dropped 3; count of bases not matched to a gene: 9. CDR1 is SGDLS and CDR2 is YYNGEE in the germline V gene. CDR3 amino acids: CASSSRQGGDYGYTF. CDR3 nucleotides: TGTGCCAGCAGCTCAAGACAGGGTGGTGACTATGGCTACACCTTC.

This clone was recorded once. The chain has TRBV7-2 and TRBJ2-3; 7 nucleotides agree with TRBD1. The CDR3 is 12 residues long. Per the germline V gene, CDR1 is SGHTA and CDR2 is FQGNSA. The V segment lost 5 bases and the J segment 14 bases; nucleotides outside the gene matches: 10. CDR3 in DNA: TGTGCCAGCAGCGACGACAGGGTATTAGGGTATTTT. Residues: CASSDDRVLGYF. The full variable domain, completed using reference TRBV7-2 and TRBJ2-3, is GAGVSQSPSNKVTEKGKDVELRCDPISGHTALYWYRQSLGQGLEFLIYFQGNSAPDKSGLPSDRFSAERTGGSVSTLTIQRTQQEDSAVYLCASSDDRVLGYFGPGTRLTVL.

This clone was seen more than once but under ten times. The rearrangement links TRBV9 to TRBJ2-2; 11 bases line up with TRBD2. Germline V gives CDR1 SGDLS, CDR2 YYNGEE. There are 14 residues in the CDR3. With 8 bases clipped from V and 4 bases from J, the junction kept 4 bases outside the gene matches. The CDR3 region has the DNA TGTGCCAGTCGGACTAGCGGGTCCACCGGGGAGCTGTTTTTT. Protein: CASRTSGSTGELFF. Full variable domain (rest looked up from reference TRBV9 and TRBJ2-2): DSGVTQTPKHLITATGQRVTLRCSPRSGDLSVYWYQQSLDQGLQFLIQYYNGEERAKGNILERFSAQQFPDLHSELNLSSLELGDSALYFCASRTSGSTGELFFGEGSRLTVL.

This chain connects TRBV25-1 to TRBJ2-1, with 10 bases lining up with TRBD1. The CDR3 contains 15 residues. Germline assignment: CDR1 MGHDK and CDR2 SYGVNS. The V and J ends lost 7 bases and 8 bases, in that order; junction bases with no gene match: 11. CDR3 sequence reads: CASKRRTGGTDEQFF. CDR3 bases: TGTGCCAGCAAGAGGAGGACAGGGGGGACGGATGAGCAGTTCTTC.

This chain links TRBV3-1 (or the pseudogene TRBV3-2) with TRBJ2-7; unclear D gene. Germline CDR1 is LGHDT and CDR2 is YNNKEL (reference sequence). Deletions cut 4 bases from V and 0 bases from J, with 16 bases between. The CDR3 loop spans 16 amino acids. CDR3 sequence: CASSPPGRNHSYEQYF. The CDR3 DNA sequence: TGTGCCAGCAGCCCCCCAGGCAGGAACCACTCCTACGAGCAGTACTTC.

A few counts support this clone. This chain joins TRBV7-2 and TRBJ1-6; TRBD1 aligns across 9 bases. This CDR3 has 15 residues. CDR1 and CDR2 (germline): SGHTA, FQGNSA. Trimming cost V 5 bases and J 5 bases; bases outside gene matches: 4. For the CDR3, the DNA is TGTGCCAGCAGCCCCCGGGACAGGGATAATTCACCCCTCCACTTT. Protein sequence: CASSPRDRDNSPLHF.

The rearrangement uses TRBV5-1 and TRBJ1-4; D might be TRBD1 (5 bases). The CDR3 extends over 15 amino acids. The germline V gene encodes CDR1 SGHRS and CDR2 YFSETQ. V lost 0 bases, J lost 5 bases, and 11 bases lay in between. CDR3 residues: CASSLAAGLNEKLFF. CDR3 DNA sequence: TGCGCCAGCAGCTTGGCCGCAGGGTTAAATGAAAAACTGTTTTTT. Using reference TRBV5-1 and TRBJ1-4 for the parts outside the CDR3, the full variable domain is KAGVTQTPRYLIKTRGQQVTLSCSPISGHRSVSWYQQTPGQGLQFLFEYFSETQRNKGNFPGRFSGRQFSNSRSEMNVSTLELGDSALYLCASSLAAGLNEKLFFGSGTQLSVL.

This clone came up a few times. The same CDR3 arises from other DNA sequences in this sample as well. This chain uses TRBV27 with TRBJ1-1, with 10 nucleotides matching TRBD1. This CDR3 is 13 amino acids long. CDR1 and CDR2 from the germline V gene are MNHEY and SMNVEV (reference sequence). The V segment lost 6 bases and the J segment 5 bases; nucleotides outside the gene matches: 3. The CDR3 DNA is TGTGCCAGCAGCGACAGGGGGCCAACTGAAGCTTTCTTT. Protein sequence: CASSDRGPTEAFF.

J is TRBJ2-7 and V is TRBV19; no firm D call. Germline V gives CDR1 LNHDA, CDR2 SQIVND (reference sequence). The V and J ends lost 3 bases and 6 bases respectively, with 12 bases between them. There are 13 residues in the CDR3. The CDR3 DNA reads TGTGCCAGTAGTATCTCTCAAATGAGCGAGCAGTACTTC. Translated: CASSISQMSEQYF.

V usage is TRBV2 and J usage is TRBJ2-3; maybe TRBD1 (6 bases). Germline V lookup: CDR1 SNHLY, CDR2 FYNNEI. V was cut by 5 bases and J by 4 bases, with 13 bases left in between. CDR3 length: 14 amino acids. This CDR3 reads CASSRYRDPDTQYF. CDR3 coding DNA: TGTGCCAGCAGTCGATACAGGGATCCAGATACGCAGTATTTT.

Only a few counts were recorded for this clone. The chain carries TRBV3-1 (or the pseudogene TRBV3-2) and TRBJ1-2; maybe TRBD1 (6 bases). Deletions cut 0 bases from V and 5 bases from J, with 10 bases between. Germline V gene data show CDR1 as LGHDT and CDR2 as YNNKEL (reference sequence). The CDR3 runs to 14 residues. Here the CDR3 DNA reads TGTGCCAGCAGCCAAGATAGGACAGATTATGGCTACACCTTC. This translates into CASSQDRTDYGYTF.

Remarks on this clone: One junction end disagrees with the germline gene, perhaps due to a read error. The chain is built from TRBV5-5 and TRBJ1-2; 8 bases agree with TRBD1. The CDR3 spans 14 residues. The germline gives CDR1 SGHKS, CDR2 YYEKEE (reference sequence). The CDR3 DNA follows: TGTGCCAGCAGCTTGTCCCCGGGACAGGCTTCATTCCTCTTC. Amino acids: CASSLSPGQASFLF.

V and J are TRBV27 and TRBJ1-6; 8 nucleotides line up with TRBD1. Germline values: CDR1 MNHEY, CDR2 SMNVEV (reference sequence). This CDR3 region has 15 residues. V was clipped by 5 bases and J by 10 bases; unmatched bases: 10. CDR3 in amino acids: CASSLNRGEYSPLHF. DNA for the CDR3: TGTGCCAGCAGTCTCAACAGGGGGGAATACTCACCCCTCCACTTT.

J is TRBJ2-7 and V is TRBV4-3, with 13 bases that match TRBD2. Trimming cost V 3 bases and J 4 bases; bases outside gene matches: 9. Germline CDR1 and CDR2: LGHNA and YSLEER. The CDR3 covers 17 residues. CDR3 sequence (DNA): TGCGCCAGCAGCCAGGGTCTAACGGGACTAGCGGGGTACGAGCAGTACTTC. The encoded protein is CASSQGLTGLAGYEQYF.

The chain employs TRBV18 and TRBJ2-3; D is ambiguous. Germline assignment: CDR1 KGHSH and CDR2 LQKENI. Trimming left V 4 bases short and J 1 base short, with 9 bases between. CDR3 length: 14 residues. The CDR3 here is CASSLTGGTDTQYF. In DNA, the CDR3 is TGTGCCAGCTCACTTACCGGAGGCACAGATACGCAGTATTTT.

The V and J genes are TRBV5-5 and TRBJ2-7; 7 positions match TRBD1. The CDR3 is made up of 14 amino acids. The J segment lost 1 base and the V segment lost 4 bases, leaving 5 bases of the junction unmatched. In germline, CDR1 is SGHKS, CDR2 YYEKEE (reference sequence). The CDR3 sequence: CASSPWDSSYEQYF. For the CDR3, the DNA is TGTGCCAGCAGCCCTTGGGACAGTTCCTACGAGCAGTACTTC.

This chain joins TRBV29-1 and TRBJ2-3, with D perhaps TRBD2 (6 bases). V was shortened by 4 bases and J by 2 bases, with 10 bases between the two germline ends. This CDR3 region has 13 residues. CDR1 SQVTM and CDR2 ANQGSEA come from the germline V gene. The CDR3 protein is CSVGRDFTDTQYF. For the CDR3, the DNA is TGCAGCGTTGGCCGGGACTTCACAGATACGCAGTATTTT.

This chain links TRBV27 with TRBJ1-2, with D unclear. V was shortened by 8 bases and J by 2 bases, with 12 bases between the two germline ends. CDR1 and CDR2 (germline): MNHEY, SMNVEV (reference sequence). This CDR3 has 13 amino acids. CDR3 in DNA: TGTGCCAGCCGCCGAGGTTTAAACTATGGCTACACCTTC. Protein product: CASRRGLNYGYTF.

The CDR3, as DNA: TGCGCCAGCAGCCAAGTTGACACGGGACAGGGCTACCAAGAGACCCAGTACTTC. It is translated as CASSQVDTGQGYQETQYF. The rearrangement joins TRBV4-1 to TRBJ2-5; 9 bases map to TRBD1. Losses at the gene ends were 1 base for V and 0 bases for J; bases not matched to a gene: 9. This CDR3 comprises 18 residues. The V gene's germline CDR1 is MGHRA and CDR2 YSYEKL.

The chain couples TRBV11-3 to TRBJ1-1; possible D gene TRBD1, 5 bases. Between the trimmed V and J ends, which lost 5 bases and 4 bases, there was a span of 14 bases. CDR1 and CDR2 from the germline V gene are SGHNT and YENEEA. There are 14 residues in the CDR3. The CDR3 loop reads CASSRGRGSTEAFF. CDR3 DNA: TGTGCCAGCAGCCGAGGGCGGGGGAGCACTGAAGCTTTCTTT.

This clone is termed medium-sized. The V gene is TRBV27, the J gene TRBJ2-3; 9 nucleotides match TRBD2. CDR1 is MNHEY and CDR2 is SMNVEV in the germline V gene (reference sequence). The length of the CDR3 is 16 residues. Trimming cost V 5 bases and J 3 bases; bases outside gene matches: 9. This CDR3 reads CASSGYSGGPTDTQYF. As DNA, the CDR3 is TGTGCCAGCAGTGGCTATAGCGGGGGCCCAACAGATACGCAGTATTTT.

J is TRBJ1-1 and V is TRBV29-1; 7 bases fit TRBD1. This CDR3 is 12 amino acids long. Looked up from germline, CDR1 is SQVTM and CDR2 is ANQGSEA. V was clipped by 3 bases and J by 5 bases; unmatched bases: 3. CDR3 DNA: TGCAGCGTTGACAGGGGGTCGACTGAAGCTTTCTTT. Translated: CSVDRGSTEAFF. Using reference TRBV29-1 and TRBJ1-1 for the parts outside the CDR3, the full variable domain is SAVISQKPSRDICQRGTSLTIQCQVDSQVTMMFWYRQQPGQSLTLIATANQGSEATYESGFVIDKFPISRPNLTFSTLTVSNMSPEDSSIYLCSVDRGSTEAFFGQGTRLTVV.

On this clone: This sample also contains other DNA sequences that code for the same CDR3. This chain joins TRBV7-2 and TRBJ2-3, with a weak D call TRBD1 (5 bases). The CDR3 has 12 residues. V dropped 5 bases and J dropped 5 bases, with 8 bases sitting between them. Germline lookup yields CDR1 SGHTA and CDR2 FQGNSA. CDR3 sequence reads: CASSRDRDTQYF. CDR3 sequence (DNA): TGTGCCAGCAGCCGCGACAGAGATACGCAGTATTTT.

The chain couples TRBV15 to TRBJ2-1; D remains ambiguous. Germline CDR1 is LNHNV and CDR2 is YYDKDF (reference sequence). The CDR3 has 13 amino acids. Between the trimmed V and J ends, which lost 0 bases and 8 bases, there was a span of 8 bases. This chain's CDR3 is CATSRDVTDEQFF. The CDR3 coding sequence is TGTGCCACCAGCAGAGACGTGACTGATGAGCAGTTCTTC.

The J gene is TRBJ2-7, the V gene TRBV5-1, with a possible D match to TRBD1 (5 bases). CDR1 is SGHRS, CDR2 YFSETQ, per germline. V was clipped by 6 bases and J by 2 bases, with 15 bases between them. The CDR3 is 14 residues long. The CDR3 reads CASKRVQGTYEQYF. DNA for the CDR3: TGCGCCAGCAAACGGGTCCAGGGTACCTACGAGCAGTACTTC.